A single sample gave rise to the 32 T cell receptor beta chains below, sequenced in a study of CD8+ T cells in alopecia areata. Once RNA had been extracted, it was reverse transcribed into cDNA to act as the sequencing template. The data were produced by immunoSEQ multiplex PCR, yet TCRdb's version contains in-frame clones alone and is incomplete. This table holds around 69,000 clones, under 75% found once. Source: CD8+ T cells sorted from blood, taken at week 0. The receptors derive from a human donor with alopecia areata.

The CDR3 sequence: CASSYSGNEQFF. The CDR3 nucleotides are TGTGCCAGCAGTTACTCGGGGAATGAGCAGTTCTTC. The rearrangement links TRBV6-6 to TRBJ2-1, with D unresolved. Germline V gene sequence: CDR1 MNHNY, CDR2 SVGAGI (reference sequence). V lost 0 bases and J lost 7, with 4 bases in between. The CDR3 spans 12 residues.

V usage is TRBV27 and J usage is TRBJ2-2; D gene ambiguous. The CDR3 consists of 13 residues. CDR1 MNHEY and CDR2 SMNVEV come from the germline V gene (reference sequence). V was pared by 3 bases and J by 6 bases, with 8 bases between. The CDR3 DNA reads TGTGCCAGCAGTTTCTCATTTGCCGGGGAGCTGTTTTTT. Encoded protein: CASSFSFAGELFF.

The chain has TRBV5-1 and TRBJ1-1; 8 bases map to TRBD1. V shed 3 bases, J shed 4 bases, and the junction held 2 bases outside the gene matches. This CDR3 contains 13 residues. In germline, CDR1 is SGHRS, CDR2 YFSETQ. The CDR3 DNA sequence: TGCGCCAGCAGCTGGACAGGGTCCACTGAAGCTTTCTTT. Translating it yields CASSWTGSTEAFF.

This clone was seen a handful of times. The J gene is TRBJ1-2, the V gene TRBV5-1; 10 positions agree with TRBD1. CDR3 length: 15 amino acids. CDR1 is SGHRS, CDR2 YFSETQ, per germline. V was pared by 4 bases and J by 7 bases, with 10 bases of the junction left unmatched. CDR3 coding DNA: TGCGCCAGCAGCGACAGGACAGGGGGATCAAGTGGCTACACCTTC. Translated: CASSDRTGGSSGYTF.

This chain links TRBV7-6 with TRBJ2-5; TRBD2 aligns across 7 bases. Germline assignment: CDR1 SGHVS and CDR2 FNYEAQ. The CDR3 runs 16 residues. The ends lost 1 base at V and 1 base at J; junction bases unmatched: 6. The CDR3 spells CASSLDSGTIQETQYF. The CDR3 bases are TGTGCCAGCAGCTTAGACAGCGGGACCATCCAAGAGACCCAGTACTTC.

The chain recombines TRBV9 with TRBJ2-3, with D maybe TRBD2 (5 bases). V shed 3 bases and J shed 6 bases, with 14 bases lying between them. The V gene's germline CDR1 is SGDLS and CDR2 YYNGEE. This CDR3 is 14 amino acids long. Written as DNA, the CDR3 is TGTGCCAGCAGCGCGGACTCGAGCCGGGATACGCAGTATTTT. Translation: CASSADSSRDTQYF.

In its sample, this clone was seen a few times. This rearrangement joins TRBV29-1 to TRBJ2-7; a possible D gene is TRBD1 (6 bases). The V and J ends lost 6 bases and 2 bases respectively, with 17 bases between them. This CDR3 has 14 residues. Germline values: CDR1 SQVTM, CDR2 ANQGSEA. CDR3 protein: CSVYSDSSAYEQYF. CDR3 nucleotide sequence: TGCAGCGTCTATTCGGACAGTTCAGCCTACGAGCAGTACTTC.

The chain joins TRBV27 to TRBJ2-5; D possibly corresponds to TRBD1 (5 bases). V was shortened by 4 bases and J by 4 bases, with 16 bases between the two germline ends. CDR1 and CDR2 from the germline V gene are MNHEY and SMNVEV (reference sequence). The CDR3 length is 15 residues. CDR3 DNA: TGTGCCAGCAGTTCTAAGCCAGGGTGGGGAGAGACCCAGTACTTC. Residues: CASSSKPGWGETQYF.

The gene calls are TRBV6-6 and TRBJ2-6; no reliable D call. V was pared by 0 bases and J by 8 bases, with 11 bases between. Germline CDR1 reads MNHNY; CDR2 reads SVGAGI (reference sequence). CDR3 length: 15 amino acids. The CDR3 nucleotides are TGTGCCAGCAGTTACTCAGGTTTCGGGCCCAACGTCCTGACTTTC. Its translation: CASSYSGFGPNVLTF.

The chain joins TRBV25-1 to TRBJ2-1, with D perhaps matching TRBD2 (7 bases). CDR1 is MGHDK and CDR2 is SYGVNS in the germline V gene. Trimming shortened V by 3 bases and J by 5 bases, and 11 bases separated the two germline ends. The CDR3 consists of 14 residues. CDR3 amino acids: CASSEGGANNEQFF. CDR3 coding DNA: TGTGCCAGCAGTGAGGGGGGGGCTAACAATGAGCAGTTCTTC.

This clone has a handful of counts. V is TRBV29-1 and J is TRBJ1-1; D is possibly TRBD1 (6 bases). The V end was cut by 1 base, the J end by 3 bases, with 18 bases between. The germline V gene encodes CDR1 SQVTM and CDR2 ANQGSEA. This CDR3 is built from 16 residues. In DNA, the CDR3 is TGCAGCGTTGAAGCTTCCAGTCCGGGGGCAGACACTGAAGCTTTCTTT. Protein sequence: CSVEASSPGADTEAFF.

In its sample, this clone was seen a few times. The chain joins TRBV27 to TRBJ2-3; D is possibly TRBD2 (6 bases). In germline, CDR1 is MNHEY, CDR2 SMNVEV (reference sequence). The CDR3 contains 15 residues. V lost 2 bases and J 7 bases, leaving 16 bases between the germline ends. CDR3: CASSLLGPGGNTQYF. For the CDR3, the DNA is TGTGCCAGCAGTTTACTGGGGCCCGGCGGGAATACGCAGTATTTT.

The CDR3 sequence: CAWSALSGANVLTF. The CDR3 nucleotides are TGTGCCTGGAGTGCCCTAAGTGGGGCCAACGTCCTGACTTTC. The chain joins TRBV30 to TRBJ2-6; D uncertain. This CDR3 comprises 14 residues. Germline CDR1 GTSNPN, CDR2 SVGIG (reference sequence). V gave up 1 base and J gave up 3 bases, with 7 bases separating them.

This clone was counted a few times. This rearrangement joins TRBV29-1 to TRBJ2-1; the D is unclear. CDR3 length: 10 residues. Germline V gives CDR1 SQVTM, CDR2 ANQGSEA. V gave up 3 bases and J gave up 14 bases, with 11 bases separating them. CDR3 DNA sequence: TGCAGCGTTGACGAGACCAGAGAGTTCTTC. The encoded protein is CSVDETREFF.

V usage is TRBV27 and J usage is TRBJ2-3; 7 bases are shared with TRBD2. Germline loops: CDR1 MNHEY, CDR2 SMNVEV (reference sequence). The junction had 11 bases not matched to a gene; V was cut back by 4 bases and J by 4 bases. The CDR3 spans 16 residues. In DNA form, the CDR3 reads TGTGCCAGCAGTTCCCGGGACTATATTACCGCAGATACGCAGTATTTT. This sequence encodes CASSSRDYITADTQYF.

In DNA, the CDR3 is TGTGCCAGCAGCTTAACGGGCTTACTGATCTATGGCTACACCTTC. As protein: CASSLTGLLIYGYTF. This rearrangement joins TRBV7-9 to TRBJ1-2; D not certain. V lost 2 bases, J lost 4 bases, and 14 bases lay in between. This CDR3 is built from 15 residues. Germline CDR1 and CDR2: SEHNR and FQNEAQ (reference sequence).

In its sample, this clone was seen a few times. The CDR3 spells CASSLTGKANYGYTF. The CDR3, as DNA: TGCGCCAGCAGCCTGACAGGGAAAGCTAACTATGGCTACACCTTC. V and J are TRBV4-1 and TRBJ1-2, with 7 bases that match TRBD1. This CDR3 comprises 15 residues. The germline gives CDR1 MGHRA, CDR2 YSYEKL. The ends lost 4 bases at V and 0 bases at J; junction bases unmatched: 5.

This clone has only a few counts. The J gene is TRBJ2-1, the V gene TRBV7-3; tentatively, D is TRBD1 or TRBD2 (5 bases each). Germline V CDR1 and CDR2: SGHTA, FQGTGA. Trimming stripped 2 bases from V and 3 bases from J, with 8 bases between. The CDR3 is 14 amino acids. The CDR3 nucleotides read TGTGCCAGCAGCTTACAGGGAGACTACAATGAGCAGTTCTTC. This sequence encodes CASSLQGDYNEQFF. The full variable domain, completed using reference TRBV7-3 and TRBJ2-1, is GAGVSQTPSNKVTEKGKYVELRCDPISGHTALYWYRQSLGQGPEFLIYFQGTGAADDSGLPNDRFFAVRPEGSVSTLKIQRTERGDSAVYLCASSLQGDYNEQFFGPGTRLTVL.

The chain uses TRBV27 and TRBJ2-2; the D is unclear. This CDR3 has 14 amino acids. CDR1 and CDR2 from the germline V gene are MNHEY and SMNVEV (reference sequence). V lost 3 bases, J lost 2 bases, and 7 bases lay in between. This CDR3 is CASSFWGNTGELFF. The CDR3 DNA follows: TGTGCCAGCAGTTTTTGGGGAAACACCGGGGAGCTGTTTTTT.

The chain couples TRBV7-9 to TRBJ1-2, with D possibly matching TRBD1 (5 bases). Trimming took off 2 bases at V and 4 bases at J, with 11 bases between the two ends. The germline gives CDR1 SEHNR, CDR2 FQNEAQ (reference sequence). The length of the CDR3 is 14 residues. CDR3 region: CASSLRDGFYGYTF. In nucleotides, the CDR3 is TGTGCCAGCAGCTTACGGGACGGTTTCTATGGCTACACCTTC.

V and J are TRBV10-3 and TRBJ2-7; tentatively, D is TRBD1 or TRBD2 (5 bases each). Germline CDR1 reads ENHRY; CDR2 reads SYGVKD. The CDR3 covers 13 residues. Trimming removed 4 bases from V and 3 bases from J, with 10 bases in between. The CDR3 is CAISVAGSYEQYF. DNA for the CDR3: TGTGCCATCAGTGTGGCAGGGAGCTACGAGCAGTACTTC.

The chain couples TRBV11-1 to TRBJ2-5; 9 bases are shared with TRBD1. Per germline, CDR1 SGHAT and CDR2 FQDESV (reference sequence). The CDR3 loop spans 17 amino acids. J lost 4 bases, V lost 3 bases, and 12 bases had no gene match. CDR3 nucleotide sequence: TGTGCCAGCAGCTTTAAGGGACAGGGACCGAAAGGAGAGACCCAGTACTTC. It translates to CASSFKGQGPKGETQYF.

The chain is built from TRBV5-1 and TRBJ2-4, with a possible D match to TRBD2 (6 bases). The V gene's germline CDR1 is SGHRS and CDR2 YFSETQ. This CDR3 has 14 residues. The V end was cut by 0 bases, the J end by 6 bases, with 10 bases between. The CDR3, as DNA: TGCGCCAGCAGCTTGGACCCCGGGGGAAACATTCAGTACTTC. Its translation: CASSLDPGGNIQYF.

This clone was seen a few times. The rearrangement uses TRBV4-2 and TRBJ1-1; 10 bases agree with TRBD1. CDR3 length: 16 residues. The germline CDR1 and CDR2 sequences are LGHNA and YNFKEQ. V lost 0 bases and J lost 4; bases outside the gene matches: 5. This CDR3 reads CASSQEDRGLSTEAFF. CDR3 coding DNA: TGTGCCAGCAGCCAAGAAGACAGGGGGCTCAGCACTGAAGCTTTCTTT.

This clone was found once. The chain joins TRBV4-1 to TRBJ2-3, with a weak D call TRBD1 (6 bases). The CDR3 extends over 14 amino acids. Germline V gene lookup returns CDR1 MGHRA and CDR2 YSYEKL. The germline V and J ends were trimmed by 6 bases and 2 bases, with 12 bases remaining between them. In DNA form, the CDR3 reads TGCGCCAGCAGGCAGGACAGTTTCACAGATACGCAGTATTTT. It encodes CASRQDSFTDTQYF.

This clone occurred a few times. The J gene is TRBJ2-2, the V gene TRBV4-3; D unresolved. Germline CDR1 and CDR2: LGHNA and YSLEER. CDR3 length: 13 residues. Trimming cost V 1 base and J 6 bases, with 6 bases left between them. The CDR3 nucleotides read TGCGCCAGCAGCCAAGGGCGTGCCGGGGAGCTGTTTTTT. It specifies CASSQGRAGELFF.

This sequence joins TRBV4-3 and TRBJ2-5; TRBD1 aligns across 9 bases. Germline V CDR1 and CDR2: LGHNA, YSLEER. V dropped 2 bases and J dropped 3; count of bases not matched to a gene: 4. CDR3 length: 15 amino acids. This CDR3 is CASSQWTGAEETQYF. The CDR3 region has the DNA TGCGCCAGCAGCCAATGGACAGGGGCCGAAGAGACCCAGTACTTC.

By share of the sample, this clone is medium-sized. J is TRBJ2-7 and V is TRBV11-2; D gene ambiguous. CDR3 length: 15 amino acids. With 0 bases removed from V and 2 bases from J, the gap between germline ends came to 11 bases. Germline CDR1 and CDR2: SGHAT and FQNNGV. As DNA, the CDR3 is TGTGCCAGCAGCTTAGATCCAACGGCCACCTACGAGCAGTACTTC. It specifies CASSLDPTATYEQYF.

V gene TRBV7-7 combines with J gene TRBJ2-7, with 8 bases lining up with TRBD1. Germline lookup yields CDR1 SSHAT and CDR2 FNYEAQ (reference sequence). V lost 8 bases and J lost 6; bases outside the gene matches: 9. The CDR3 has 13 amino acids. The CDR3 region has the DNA TGTGCCAGCTCGTGGGGGACAGGTGGCGAGCAGTACTTC. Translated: CASSWGTGGEQYF.

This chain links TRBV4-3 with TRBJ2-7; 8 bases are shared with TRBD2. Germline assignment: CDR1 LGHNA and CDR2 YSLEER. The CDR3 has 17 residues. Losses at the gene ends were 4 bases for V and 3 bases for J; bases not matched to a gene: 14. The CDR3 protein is CASSPGSVAGSHYEQYF. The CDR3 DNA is TGCGCCAGCAGCCCTGGCAGTGTAGCGGGATCGCACTACGAGCAGTACTTC.

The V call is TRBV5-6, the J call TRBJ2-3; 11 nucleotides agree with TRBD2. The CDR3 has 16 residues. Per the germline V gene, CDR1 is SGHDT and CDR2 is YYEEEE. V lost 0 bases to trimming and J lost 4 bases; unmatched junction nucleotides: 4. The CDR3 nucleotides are TGTGCCAGCAGCTTGGAGGTAGCGGGAGGGGCAGATACGCAGTATTTT. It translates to CASSLEVAGGADTQYF.

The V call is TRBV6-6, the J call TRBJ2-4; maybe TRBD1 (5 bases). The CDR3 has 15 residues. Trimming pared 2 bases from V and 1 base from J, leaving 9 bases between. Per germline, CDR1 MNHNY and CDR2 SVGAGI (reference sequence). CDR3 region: CASSYAAGAKNIQYF. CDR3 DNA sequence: TGTGCCAGCAGTTACGCGGCAGGGGCCAAAAACATTCAGTACTTC.